These 24 T cell receptor beta chains were all obtained from the same sample, sequenced in a study of T-cell memory formation after mild COVID-19. TCRdb processed the 5' RACE reads anew with MiXCR; each CDR3 protein has one entry. Of about 290,000 distinct CDR3 sequences listed, approximately 15% are singletons. The sequenced sample was PBMCs or a T cell subset sorted from them (not recorded which). The receptor source for this set is a man younger than 35 who had mild COVID-19 (a few samples of this study predate the infection). Cell type and time point are not known.

This chain joins TRBV19 and TRBJ1-2; no reliable D call. The CDR3 extends over 14 amino acids. The V end lost 6 bases, the J end lost 8 bases, and 19 bases lay between the germline ends. CDR1 and CDR2 from the germline V gene are LNHDA and SQIVND (reference sequence). The CDR3 DNA follows: TGTGCCAGTAGCACCCCTGATGTCCCCGGGGGCTACACCTTC. Residues: CASSTPDVPGGYTF.

This chain's CDR3 is CASSDGTFSTDTQYF. The CDR3, as DNA: TGTGCCAGCAGTGACGGTACTTTTAGCACAGATACGCAGTATTTT. J is TRBJ2-3 and V is TRBV25-1, with unresolved D. V lost 3 bases, J lost 0 bases, and 10 bases lay in between. CDR3 length: 15 residues. Germline CDR1 reads MGHDK; CDR2 reads SYGVNS.

Here the CDR3 reads CATGRGGFNEQFF. The CDR3 DNA follows: TGTGCCACCGGGCGGGGGGGTTTCAATGAGCAGTTCTTC. This chain connects TRBV11-2 to TRBJ2-1; the match to TRBD2 covers 9 bases. The CDR3 runs 13 residues. Trimming at V came to 10 bases and at J to 6 bases, leaving 7 bases not matched to a gene. CDR1 is SGHAT and CDR2 is FQNNGV in the germline V gene.

The table lists this clonotype with many counts. Its ends do not fully match the called genes, so a read error is possible. The CDR3 region is CASSPRDRDRYGQYF. In DNA form, the CDR3 reads TGCGCCAGCAGCCCTAGGGACAGGGACCGATACGGGCAGTACTTC. This chain connects TRBV4-3 to TRBJ2-7, with 9 bases aligning to TRBD1. Germline CDR1 and CDR2: LGHNA and YSLEER. The CDR3 covers 15 residues.

This clonotype was seen a handful of times. The rearrangement uses TRBV7-9 and TRBJ2-4; 8 positions match TRBD1. Germline assignment: CDR1 SEHNR and CDR2 FQNEAQ (reference sequence). Unmatched junction bases numbered 6, after V lost 5 bases and J lost 6 bases. The CDR3 length is 14 residues. The CDR3 loop reads CASSATQGGNIQYF. The CDR3 nucleotides are TGTGCCAGCAGCGCAACACAGGGGGGAAACATTCAGTACTTC.

V is TRBV20-1 and J is TRBJ1-2, with 9 bases aligning to TRBD1. CDR1 and CDR2 from the germline V gene are DFQATT and SNEGSKA (reference sequence). This CDR3 spans 14 amino acids. After removal of 5 bases from V and 3 bases from J, the junction contained 7 bases not matched to a gene. DNA of the CDR3: TGCAGTGCTTTGGACAGGGGCCCTGACTATGGCTACACCTTC. The encoded protein is CSALDRGPDYGYTF.

The chain has TRBV27 and TRBJ1-4, with D possibly being TRBD1 (5 bases). With 5 bases removed from V and 10 bases from J, the gap between germline ends came to 17 bases. The CDR3 has 14 residues. Germline assignment: CDR1 MNHEY and CDR2 SMNVEV (reference sequence). In DNA, the CDR3 is TGTGCCAGCAGTGGACCCGGGCGGGGGGGAAAACTGTTTTTT. This gives the protein CASSGPGRGGKLFF.

The chain joins TRBV5-1 to TRBJ2-7; TRBD1 matches 7 bases. The V segment lost 4 bases and the J segment 0 bases; nucleotides outside the gene matches: 4. The germline CDR1 and CDR2 sequences are SGHRS and YFSETQ. The CDR3 runs to 14 residues. The CDR3, as DNA: TGCGCCAGCAGCCCGGGACAGCTCTCCTACGAGCAGTACTTC. Protein: CASSPGQLSYEQYF.

The V call is TRBV29-1, the J call TRBJ2-1; 8 nucleotides align to TRBD2. The CDR3 spans 16 residues. Germline lookup yields CDR1 SQVTM and CDR2 ANQGSEA. V lost 4 bases to trimming and J lost 0 bases; unmatched junction nucleotides: 8. The CDR3 sequence is CSVAGLAGDSYNEQFF. For the CDR3, the DNA is TGCAGCGTTGCAGGTCTAGCGGGTGACTCCTACAATGAGCAGTTCTTC.

This clonotype was counted a few times. This chain uses TRBV11-3 with TRBJ1-2, with D tentatively TRBD1 (6 bases). V was shortened by 5 bases and J by 4 bases, with 26 bases between the two germline ends. Germline lookup yields CDR1 SGHNT and CDR2 YENEEA. This CDR3 spans 18 amino acids. CDR3 loop: CASSPKDRQDSPLYGYTF. The CDR3 DNA reads as TGTGCCAGCAGCCCGAAAGACAGACAGGATTCCCCCCTCTATGGCTACACCTTC.

This clonotype was seen only a few times. V usage is TRBV5-1 and J usage is TRBJ2-3; D may be TRBD1 (6 bases). CDR1 and CDR2 from the germline V gene are SGHRS and YFSETQ. The CDR3 consists of 19 residues. V gave up 0 bases and J gave up 0 bases, with 20 bases separating them. This chain's CDR3 is CASSLEGQGLIPSTDTQYF. CDR3 coding DNA: TGCGCCAGCAGCTTGGAAGGGCAGGGGCTTATCCCTAGCACAGATACGCAGTATTTT.

There are a few counts of this clonotype. CDR3 amino acids: CASSLALGASGGARQETQYF. The CDR3 DNA reads TGTGCCAGCAGTTTAGCGCTTGGGGCTAGCGGGGGGGCCCGCCAAGAGACCCAGTACTTC. This rearrangement joins TRBV12-3 or TRBV12-4 to TRBJ2-5, with 12 nucleotides matching TRBD2. CDR3 length: 20 amino acids. V was pared by 0 bases and J by 1 base, with 12 bases of the junction left unmatched.

The chain recombines TRBV5-1 with TRBJ2-3; D is perhaps TRBD1 (5 bases). V was cut by 5 bases and J by 5 bases, with 18 bases left in between. The CDR3 is made up of 15 amino acids. CDR1 is SGHRS and CDR2 is YFSETQ in the germline V gene. CDR3: CASRAQVQGGDTQYF. For the CDR3, the DNA is TGCGCCAGCAGAGCCCAGGTGCAGGGCGGAGATACGCAGTATTTT.

In this sample, this clonotype turned up a few times. The chain carries TRBV12-3 or TRBV12-4 and TRBJ1-2, with a weak D call TRBD1 (5 bases). This CDR3 contains 19 residues. Trimming removed 4 bases from V and 4 bases from J, with 28 bases in between. The CDR3 coding sequence is TGTGCCAGCAGTTATTTTGATCCGCAGGGCTCTCCTCTGGGCTATGGCTACACCTTC. Protein sequence: CASSYFDPQGSPLGYGYTF.

The rearrangement links TRBV20-1 to TRBJ2-2, with D uncertain. CDR3 length: 14 amino acids. Germline values: CDR1 DFQATT, CDR2 SNEGSKA (reference sequence). Deletions cut 6 bases from V and 0 bases from J, with 11 bases between. DNA for the CDR3: TGCAGTGCCTCGGGCCTCGCGAACACCGGGGAGCTGTTTTTT. The encoded protein is CSASGLANTGELFF.

This clonotype has a handful of counts. CDR3 DNA: TGCGCCAGCAGCTTGGTGGCATCCCGGGAGACCCAGTACTTC. It yields the protein CASSLVASRETQYF. The V and J genes are TRBV5-1 and TRBJ2-5; D ambiguous. The CDR3 totals 14 residues. Germline values: CDR1 SGHRS, CDR2 YFSETQ. V lost 0 bases and J lost 5, with 11 bases in between.

This clonotype was seen only a few times. The chain uses TRBV5-1 and TRBJ2-2; either TRBD1 or TRBD2 may fit D (5 bases each). This CDR3 has 15 amino acids. Germline V gene lookup returns CDR1 SGHRS and CDR2 YFSETQ. The V end lost 4 bases, the J end lost 1 base, and 11 bases lay between the germline ends. Here the CDR3 reads CASSRSGGNTGELFF. In nucleotides, the CDR3 is TGCGCCAGCAGCCGGAGTGGGGGGAACACCGGGGAGCTGTTTTTT.

The V call is TRBV7-2, the J call TRBJ2-7; 7 bases fit TRBD2. This CDR3 contains 15 residues. V was clipped by 5 bases and J by 1 base; unmatched bases: 8. CDR1 is SGHTA and CDR2 is FQGNSA in the germline V gene. The DNA of the CDR3 is TGTGCCAGCAGCGAACTAGCGATACCTTCCTACGAGCAGTACGTC. It translates to CASSELAIPSYEQYV.

This chain connects TRBV6-6 to TRBJ1-1; no clear D gene. The germline V gene has CDR1 MNHNY and CDR2 SVGAGI (reference sequence). The V gene lost 2 bases and the J gene lost 1 base, with 8 bases spanning the gap. The CDR3 has 14 residues. This chain's CDR3 is CASSYQWGNTEAFF. The CDR3 coding sequence is TGTGCCAGCAGTTACCAGTGGGGGAACACTGAAGCTTTCTTT.

J is TRBJ1-1 and V is TRBV12-3 or TRBV12-4; the D gene is possibly TRBD1 (5 bases). CDR3 length equals 15 residues. Trimming cost V 2 bases and J 0 bases, with 10 bases left between them. The CDR3 DNA reads as TGTGCCAGCAGTTTAAATCAGGGAATGAACACTGAAGCTTTCTTT. Translation gives CASSLNQGMNTEAFF.

Points on this clonotype: A much larger clone is a single base away; this may be a read error. The chain uses TRBV10-3 and TRBJ1-2; D is uncertain. V was shortened by 10 bases and J by 2 bases, with 8 bases between the two germline ends. Germline CDR1 and CDR2: ENHRY and SYGVKD. This CDR3 is 11 amino acids long. The CDR3 coding sequence is TGTGCCAGCAGCATGAACTATGGCTACACCTTC. It encodes CASSMNYGYTF.

This clonotype was observed a handful of times. The rearrangement links TRBV12-3 or TRBV12-4 to TRBJ1-1, with D unclear. CDR3 length: 12 amino acids. V shed 7 bases and J shed 4 bases, with 10 bases lying between them. CDR3: CASTRGITEAFF. The CDR3 DNA reads TGTGCCAGCACCCGGGGAATCACTGAAGCTTTCTTT.

The CDR3: CASSPLGLAGESSTDTQYF. CDR3 in DNA: TGCGCCAGCAGCCCCCTTGGACTAGCGGGGGAATCTAGCACAGATACGCAGTATTTT. This chain joins TRBV5-1 and TRBJ2-3; 13 positions agree with TRBD2. Losses at the gene ends were 4 bases for V and 0 bases for J; bases not matched to a gene: 11. Germline CDR1 reads SGHRS; CDR2 reads YFSETQ. There are 19 residues in the CDR3.

This clonotype has only a few counts. The rearrangement uses TRBV5-1 and TRBJ1-2; maybe TRBD1 (5 bases). V lost 0 bases to trimming and J lost 4 bases, with 10 bases between them. The CDR3 has 14 amino acids. Germline CDR1 reads SGHRS; CDR2 reads YFSETQ. The CDR3 sequence is CASSLGDSPYGYTF. As DNA, the CDR3 is TGCGCCAGCAGCTTGGGTGACAGTCCCTATGGCTACACCTTC.